A selection of T cell receptor beta chains follows, all from one sample in a study of blood T cell repertoires in COVID-19. Sequencing was performed with immunoSEQ multiplex PCR; in TCRdb, only in-frame clones are kept and a portion is missing. The table lists about 240,000 clones, more than 85% of them singletons. The sequenced sample consisted of peripheral blood. These receptors all stem from a woman between 65 and 79 years old with active or convalescent COVID-19. Each CDR3 is given without its conserved first and last residue. Each record gives: J gene, V gene, D gene, CDR3 protein. D genes are given only for firm matches.

>TRBJ1-2|TRBV24-1|TRBD1
ATTGPGGYGYT
>TRBJ2-1|TRBV4-3|-
ASSQNTISGGSYNEQF
>TRBJ1-5|TRBV2|-
ASSEDRDQPQH
>TRBJ2-2|TRBV7-3|-
ASSLRGIGELF
>TRBJ1-5|TRBV19|-
ASSRPENQPQH
>TRBJ1-5|TRBV7-2|-
ASSLGEGIFQPQH
>TRBJ1-1|TRBV5-1|TRBD1
ASSSYQGDTEAF
>TRBJ2-7|TRBV6-6|-
ASRDGTLYNYEQY
>TRBJ2-7|TRBV5-4|-
ASSIGVYEQY
>TRBJ1-1|TRBV5-1|-
ASSSTAGNTEAF
>TRBJ2-1|TRBV7-3|TRBD1
ASSYDGTVDNEQF
>TRBJ1-6|TRBV7-2|-
ASTLRWAGDFSPLH
>TRBJ1-2|TRBV7-8|-
ASSLRLAAGSYGYT
>TRBJ1-4|TRBV2|-
ASWDGEGDEKLF
>TRBJ1-1|TRBV29-1|-
SVRGGSTEAF
>TRBJ2-3|TRBV5-4|-
ASSWPGPRPDTQY
>TRBJ2-3|TRBV5-4|-
ASSLESSKTYFLTDTQY
>TRBJ2-1|TRBV11-3|-
ASSLGRGWPNEQF
>TRBJ1-2|TRBV3-1/TRBV3-2|TRBD1
ASSHRTGDGYT
>TRBJ2-3|TRBV24-1|TRBD1
ATSVRTGGTDTQY
>TRBJ2-1|TRBV19|TRBD2
ASSTAGGLNEQF
>TRBJ1-6|TRBV3-1/TRBV3-2|TRBD1
ASSQLDRGNSPLH
>TRBJ1-6|TRBV19|-
ASSPNRESPLH
>TRBJ1-1|TRBV15|TRBD1
ATSTEGRTGEAF
>TRBJ2-7|TRBV7-8|-
ASSLNRDTYEQY
>TRBJ2-7|TRBV7-9|TRBD1
ASSFKQGVSEQY
>TRBJ2-1|TRBV9|-
ASSVGSGPNEQF
>TRBJ1-1|TRBV6-2/TRBV6-3|TRBD1
ASSHIDRVAEAF
>TRBJ1-1|TRBV6-5|-
ASSLQGGFAEAF
>TRBJ1-1|TRBV19|-
ASSILRANTEAF
>TRBJ1-4|TRBV6-2/TRBV6-3|-
ASSTHRTSNEKLF
>TRBJ1-6|TRBV10-3|TRBD1
ATLPRDSDSPLH
>TRBJ2-3|TRBV18|TRBD2
ASSWGSGPSDTQY
>TRBJ2-7|TRBV18|TRBD2
ASSPGTTSSYEQY
>TRBJ2-5|TRBV24-1|-
ATSDGGLETQY
>TRBJ1-3|TRBV7-9|-
ASSLFGNTIY
>TRBJ2-1|TRBV5-6|-
ASRLQGEQF
>TRBJ1-1|TRBV25-1|-
ASSPAGTEAF
>TRBJ1-3|TRBV10-3|TRBD1
AISESTIGGTGILY
>TRBJ2-1|TRBV9|-
ASSVGAVPVEQF
>TRBJ1-5|TRBV4-1|-
ASSQAAVKRTLH
>TRBJ2-3|TRBV5-1|-
ASSLQGSQADTQY